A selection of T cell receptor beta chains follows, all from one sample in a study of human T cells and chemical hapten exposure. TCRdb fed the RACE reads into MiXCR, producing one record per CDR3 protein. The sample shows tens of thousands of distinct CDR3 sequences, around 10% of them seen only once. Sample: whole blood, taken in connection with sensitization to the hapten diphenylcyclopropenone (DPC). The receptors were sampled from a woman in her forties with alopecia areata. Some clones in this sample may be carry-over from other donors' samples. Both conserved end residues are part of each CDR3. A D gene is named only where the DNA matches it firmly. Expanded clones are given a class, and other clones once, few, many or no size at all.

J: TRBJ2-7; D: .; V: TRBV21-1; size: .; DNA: TGTGCCAGCAGCATGGGCCAGGGCTACGAGCAGTACTTC; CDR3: CASSMGQGYEQYF
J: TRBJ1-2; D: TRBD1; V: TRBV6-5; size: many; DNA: TGTGCCAGCAGCCCCCGGGACAGGGAGGTCCTGGCCTATGGCTACACCTTC; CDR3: CASSPRDREVLAYGYTF
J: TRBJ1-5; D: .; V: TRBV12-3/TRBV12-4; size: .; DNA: TGTGCCAGCAGTTTATTGGTAGGGGATCAGCCCCAGCATTTT; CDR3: CASSLLVGDQPQHF
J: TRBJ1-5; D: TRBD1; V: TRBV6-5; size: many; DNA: TGTGCCAGCAGTGGGACAGGGCTTCAGCCCCAGCATTTT; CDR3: CASSGTGLQPQHF
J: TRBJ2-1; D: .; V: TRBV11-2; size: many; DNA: TGTGCCAGCAGCTTGACTTGGAATAATGAGCAGTTCTTC; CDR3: CASSLTWNNEQFF
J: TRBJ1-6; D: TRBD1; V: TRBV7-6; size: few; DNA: TGTGCCAGCAGCCCCGGACAGGGTGGGAATTCACCCCTCCACTTT; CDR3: CASSPGQGGNSPLHF
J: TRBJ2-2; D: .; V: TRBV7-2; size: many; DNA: TGTGCCAGCAGCTTAGGAGCCCCTTACACCGGGGAGCTGTTTTTT; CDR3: CASSLGAPYTGELFF
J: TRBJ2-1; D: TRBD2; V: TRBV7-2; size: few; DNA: TGTGCCAGCGGTCCACAGCTTATATCTAGCGGGCCCAATGAGCAGTTCTTC; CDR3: CASGPQLISSGPNEQFF
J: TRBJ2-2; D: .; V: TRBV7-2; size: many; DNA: TGTGCCAGCAGCGGGACGGCGAACACCGGGGAGCTGTTTTTT; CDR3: CASSGTANTGELFF
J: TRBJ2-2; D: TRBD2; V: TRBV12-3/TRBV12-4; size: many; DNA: TGTGCCAGCAGTTGGCGGGGGGGCACCGGGGAGCTGTTTTTT; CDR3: CASSWRGGTGELFF
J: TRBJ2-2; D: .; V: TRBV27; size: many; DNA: TGTGCCAGCAGTTTATTAGGCAGCCTAGCGAACACCGGGGAGCTGTTTTTT; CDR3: CASSLLGSLANTGELFF
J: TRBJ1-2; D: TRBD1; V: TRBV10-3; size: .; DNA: TGTGCCATCAGTGACACAGGGGGCTCACGAGGCTACACCTTC; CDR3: CAISDTGGSRGYTF
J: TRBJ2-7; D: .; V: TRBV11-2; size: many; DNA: TGTGCCAGCACCCGGGACGTGGGCAGCCGTACCTACGAGCAGTACTTC; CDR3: CASTRDVGSRTYEQYF
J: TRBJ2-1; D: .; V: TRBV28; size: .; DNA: TGTGCCAGCAGTTTCATGGGGGGGGGCTCGAATGAGCAGTTCTTC; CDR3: CASSFMGGGSNEQFF
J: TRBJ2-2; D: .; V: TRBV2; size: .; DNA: TGTGCCAGCAGTGAGGGGTGGATAGGAACCGGGGAGCTGTTTTTT; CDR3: CASSEGWIGTGELFF
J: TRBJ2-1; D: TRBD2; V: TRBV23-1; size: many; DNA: TGCGCCAGCAGTCAATGGCGACTAGCGGGGGATTACAATGAGCAGTTCTTC; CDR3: CASSQWRLAGDYNEQFF
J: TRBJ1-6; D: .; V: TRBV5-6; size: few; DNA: TGTGCCAGCAGCTTGGGTTCCGATAATTCACCCCTCCACTTT; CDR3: CASSLGSDNSPLHF
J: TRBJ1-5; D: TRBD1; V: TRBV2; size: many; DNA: TGTGCCAGCGTATCCCAGGGGGCTGGTCAGCCCCAGCATTTT; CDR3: CASVSQGAGQPQHF
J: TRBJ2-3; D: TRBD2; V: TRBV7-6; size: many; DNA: TGTGCCAGCATGTTAGCGGGGGGACTAGATACGCAGTATTTT; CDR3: CASMLAGGLDTQYF
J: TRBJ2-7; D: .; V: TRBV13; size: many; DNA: TGTGCCAGCAGCTTAGCCGGGGGCGACGAGCAGTACTTC; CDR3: CASSLAGGDEQYF
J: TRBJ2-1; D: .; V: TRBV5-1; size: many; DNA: TGCGCCAGCAGCTGGGACTCCCCCTCCCCCGATGAGCAGTTCTTC; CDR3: CASSWDSPSPDEQFF
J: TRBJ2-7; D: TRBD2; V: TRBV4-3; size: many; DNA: TGCGCCAGCAGCCCCGGGGGGGGGCTAAGGGAGCAGTACTTC; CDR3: CASSPGGGLREQYF
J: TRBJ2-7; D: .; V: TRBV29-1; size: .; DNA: TGCAGCGCACAAGTTAAGGGCTTCACCTACGAGCAGTACTTC; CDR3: CSAQVKGFTYEQYF
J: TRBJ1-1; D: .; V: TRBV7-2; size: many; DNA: TGTGCCAGCAGCCCCCGCGAGAGGACACTCGTTGGAGCTTTCTTT; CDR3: CASSPRERTLVGAFF
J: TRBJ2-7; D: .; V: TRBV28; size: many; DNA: TGTGCCAGCAGTGACAGCTCCTACGAGCAGTACTTC; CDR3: CASSDSSYEQYF
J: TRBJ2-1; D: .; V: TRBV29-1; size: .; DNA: TGCAGCGTTGAAGATCAGGAGCAGTTCTTC; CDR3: CSVEDQEQFF
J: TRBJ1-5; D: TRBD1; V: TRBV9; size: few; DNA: TGTGCCAGCAGCGTGGGGACAGGGGGTCAGCCCCAGCATTTT; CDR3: CASSVGTGGQPQHF
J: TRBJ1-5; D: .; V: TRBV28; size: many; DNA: TGTGCCAGCAGTTTAGATGGGACTGCGCCTAGCAATCAGCCCCAGCATTTT; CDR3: CASSLDGTAPSNQPQHF
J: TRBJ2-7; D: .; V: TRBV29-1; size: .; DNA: TGCAGCGTTGAACGATCGGAAACCTACGAGCAGTACTTC; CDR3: CSVERSETYEQYF
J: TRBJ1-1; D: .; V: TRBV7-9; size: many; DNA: TGTGCCAGCTGCATGAACACTGAAGCTTTCTTT; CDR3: CASCMNTEAFF
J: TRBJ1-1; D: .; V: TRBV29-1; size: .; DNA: TGCAGCGTTGATGGGGCGAACACTGAAGCTTTCTTT; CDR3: CSVDGANTEAFF
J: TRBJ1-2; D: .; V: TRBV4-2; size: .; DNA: TGTGCCAGCAGCCAAGATCTGGCTGGACAAGGGGGCTACACCTTC; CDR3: CASSQDLAGQGGYTF
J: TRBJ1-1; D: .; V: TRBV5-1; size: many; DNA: TGCGCCAGCAGCGCCGGTCAGGGGTTTTCTGAAGCTTTCTTT; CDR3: CASSAGQGFSEAFF
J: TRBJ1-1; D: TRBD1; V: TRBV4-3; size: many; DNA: TGCGCCAGCAGCCCAGACAGGGGGCCAACTGAAGCTTTCTTT; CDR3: CASSPDRGPTEAFF
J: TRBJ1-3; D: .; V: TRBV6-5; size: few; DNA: TGTGCCAGCAGTGCCTCTTACGAGGGAAACACCATATATTTT; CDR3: CASSASYEGNTIYF
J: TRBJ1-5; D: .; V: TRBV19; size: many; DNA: TGTGCCAGTAGTATCCCCAGTGATCAGCCCCAGCATTTT; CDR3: CASSIPSDQPQHF
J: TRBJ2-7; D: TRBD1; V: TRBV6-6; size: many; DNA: TGTGCCAGCAGTCTTGGGACAGGAATTTCGTTC; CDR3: CASSLGTGISF
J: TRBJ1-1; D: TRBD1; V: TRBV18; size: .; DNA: TGTGCCAGCTCACCACCGGACAGGGGCGCTATGAACACTGAAGCTTTCTTT; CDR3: CASSPPDRGAMNTEAFF
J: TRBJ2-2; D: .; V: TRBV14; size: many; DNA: TGTGCCAGCAGCCAGGCGATGAACACCGGGGAGCTGTTTTTT; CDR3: CASSQAMNTGELFF
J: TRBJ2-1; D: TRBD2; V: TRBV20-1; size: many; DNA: TGCAGTGCTAGACCAAGACTAGCGGGCTCCTACAATGAGCAGTTCTTC; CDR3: CSARPRLAGSYNEQFF
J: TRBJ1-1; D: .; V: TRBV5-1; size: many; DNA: TGTGCCAGCAGCTTGGCGGGCAACACTGAAGCTTTCTTT; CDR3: CASSLAGNTEAFF
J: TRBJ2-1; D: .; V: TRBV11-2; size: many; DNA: TGTGCCAGCAGCACCGAGGGGAGTGGGTACAATGAGCAGTTCTTC; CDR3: CASSTEGSGYNEQFF
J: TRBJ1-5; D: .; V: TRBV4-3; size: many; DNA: TGCGCCAGCAGCCAAGCTTATGGCGGAGATCAGCCCCAGCATTTT; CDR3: CASSQAYGGDQPQHF
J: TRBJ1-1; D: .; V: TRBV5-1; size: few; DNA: TGCGCCAGCAGCCTCACCTCAATGAACACTGAAGCTTTCTTT; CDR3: CASSLTSMNTEAFF
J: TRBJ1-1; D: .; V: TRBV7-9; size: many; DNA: TGTGCCAGCAGCCACGGACGGCGGATCTTGAACACTGAAGCTTTCTTT; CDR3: CASSHGRRILNTEAFF
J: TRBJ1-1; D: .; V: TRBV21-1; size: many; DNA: TGTGCCAGCAGCAAAGGGGGCTGGGGTAGGTACACTGAAGCTTTCTTT; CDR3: CASSKGGWGRYTEAFF
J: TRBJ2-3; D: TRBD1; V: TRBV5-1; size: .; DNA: TGCGCCAGCAGCTTGCAGGGACAGGGCACAGATACGCAGTATTTT; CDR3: CASSLQGQGTDTQYF
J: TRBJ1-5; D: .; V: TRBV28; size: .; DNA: TGTGCCAGCAGGGAATTTCGCCAGCCCCAGCATTTT; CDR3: CASREFRQPQHF
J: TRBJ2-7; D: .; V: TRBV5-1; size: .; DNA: TGCGCCAGCAGCTTGGGCCCAGCGAACCCCTACGAGCAGTACTTC; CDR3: CASSLGPANPYEQYF
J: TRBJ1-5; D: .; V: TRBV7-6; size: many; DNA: TGTGCCAGCAGCTTATGGCCCAATCAGCCCCAGCATTTT; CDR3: CASSLWPNQPQHF
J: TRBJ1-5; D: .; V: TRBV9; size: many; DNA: TGTGCCAGCAGCACCGGGACGGTTCTCCCCCAGCATTTT; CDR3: CASSTGTVLPQHF
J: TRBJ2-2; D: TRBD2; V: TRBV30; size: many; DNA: TGTGCCTGGAAGGGAGGGCGAAACACCGGGGAGCTGTTTTTT; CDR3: CAWKGGRNTGELFF
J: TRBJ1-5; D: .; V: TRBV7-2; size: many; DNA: TGTGCCAGCAGCTTAAGCAGGGTCAATCAGCCCCAGCATTTT; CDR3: CASSLSRVNQPQHF
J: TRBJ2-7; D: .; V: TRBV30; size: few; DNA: TGTGCCTGGGCGGCGATCCGGGACAACTCCTACGAGCAGTACTTC; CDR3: CAWAAIRDNSYEQYF
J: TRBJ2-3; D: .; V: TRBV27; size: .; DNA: TGTGCCAGCAGCCCCGGGCTCCGCACAGATACGCAGTATTTT; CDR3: CASSPGLRTDTQYF
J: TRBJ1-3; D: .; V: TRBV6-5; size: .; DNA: TGTGCCAGCAGTACGGGGGTACCGGCTGGAAACACCATATATTTT; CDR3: CASSTGVPAGNTIYF
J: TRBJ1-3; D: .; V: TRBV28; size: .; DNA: TGTGCCAGCCTACGGGACCCCTCTGGAAACACCATATATTTT; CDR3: CASLRDPSGNTIYF
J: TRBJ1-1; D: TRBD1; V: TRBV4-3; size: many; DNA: TGCGCCAGCAGCCTCACAGGGGTTGGCACTGAAGCTTTCTTT; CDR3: CASSLTGVGTEAFF